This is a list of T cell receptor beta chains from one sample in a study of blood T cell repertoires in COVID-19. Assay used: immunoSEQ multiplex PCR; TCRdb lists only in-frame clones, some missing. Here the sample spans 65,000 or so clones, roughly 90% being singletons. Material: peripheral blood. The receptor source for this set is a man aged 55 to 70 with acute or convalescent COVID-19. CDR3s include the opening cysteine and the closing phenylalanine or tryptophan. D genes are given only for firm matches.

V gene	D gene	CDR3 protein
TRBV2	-	CASRTGNEGYTF
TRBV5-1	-	CASSPEAGQASYTF
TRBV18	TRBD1	CASSPRGQGGEKLFF
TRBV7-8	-	CASSLGSGGSYEQYF
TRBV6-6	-	CASQAGDNSYEQYF
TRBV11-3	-	CASSLVVSGPNEQFF
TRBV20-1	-	CSASRVVKSEQYF
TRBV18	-	CASGIGGNEEKLFF
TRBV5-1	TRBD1	CASSPGTGKSTDTQYF
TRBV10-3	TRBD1	CAISTGGTGNTIYF
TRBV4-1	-	CASSRGQRTTNEKLFF
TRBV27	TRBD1	CASSLRGQGGTGELFF
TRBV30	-	CAWSVGGQYEQYF
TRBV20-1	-	CSASVQFNYGYTF
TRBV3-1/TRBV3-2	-	CASSQDRFQPQHF
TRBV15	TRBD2	CATSLRAAGANEQFF
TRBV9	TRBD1	CASSPTGAGTEAFF
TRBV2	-	CASSGTEYGYTF
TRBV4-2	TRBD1	CASSEARTGDHEQYF
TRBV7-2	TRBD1	CASKGGPPNEQFF
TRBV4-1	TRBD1	CASSQKSHSGDSKLYEQYF
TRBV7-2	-	CASSQDRGWYTF
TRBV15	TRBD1	CATSSRTGADTQYF
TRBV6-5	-	CASTRAGSYNEQFF
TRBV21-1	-	CASRLAHYNEQFF
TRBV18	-	CASSPSAGGTEAFF
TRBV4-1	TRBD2	CAATGAGGPYNEQFF
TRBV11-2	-	CASSLEDRVYEQYF
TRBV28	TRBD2	CASSFSSGGNTDTQYF
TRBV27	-	CASAPGAGYNEQFF
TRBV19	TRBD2	CASRRKAGGPTDTQYF
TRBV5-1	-	CASSFGPLDTATNEKLFF
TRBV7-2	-	CASSLNQNSNQPQHF
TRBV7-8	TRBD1	CASSWGQGYEQYF
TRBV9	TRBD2	CASSVEGGGAREQFF
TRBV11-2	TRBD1	CASSRTGGQDTQYF
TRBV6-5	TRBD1	CASSRDRVGGYTF
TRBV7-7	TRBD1	CASSPGTGTYNEQFF
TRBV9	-	CASSVGPFEATFYGYTF
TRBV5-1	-	CASTGLINTEAFF
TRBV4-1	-	CASSQPMRNTEAFF
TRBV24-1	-	CATSDRGGMQPQHF